The rows below give T cell receptor beta chains drawn from one sample of a study of blood T cell repertoires in COVID-19. Method: immunoSEQ multiplex PCR; TCRdb's copy keeps in-frame clones and lacks some. In the table there are about 240,000 clones, 82% of which are singletons. Sequenced input: peripheral blood. The receptor source for this set is a woman of 80 years or more with COVID-19, enrolled during active disease. CDR3s include the opening cysteine and the closing phenylalanine or tryptophan. The D gene is left open where the match is weak.

len	v_gene	d_gene	j_gene	CDR3nt	CDR3aa
15	TRBV19	TRBD1	TRBJ2-5	TGTGCCAGTAGCCAACAGGGGATCGGACAAGAGACCCAGTACTTC	CASSQQGIGQETQYF
15	TRBV5-1	TRBD1	TRBJ1-3	TGCGCCAGCAGCTTGGCCCAGGGGGGTGGAAACACCATATATTTT	CASSLAQGGGNTIYF
16	TRBV19	TRBD2	TRBJ2-1	TGTGCCAGTAGTCCCTTAGCGGGGAGCTCCTACAATGAGCAGTTCTTC	CASSPLAGSSYNEQFF
14	TRBV18	NA	TRBJ2-2	TGTGCCAGCCGGACAAATCAAGGGACCGGGGAGCTGTTTTTT	CASRTNQGTGELFF
15	TRBV6-5	NA	TRBJ2-7	TGTGCCAGCAGCCGCGGACTGACTGGGGGAGGCGAGCAGTACTTC	CASSRGLTGGGEQYF
15	TRBV5-1	NA	TRBJ2-2	TGCGCCAGCCGCCGGGGGGCCGAAGGTACCGGGGAGCTGTTTTTT	CASRRGAEGTGELFF
18	TRBV18	TRBD1	TRBJ1-2	TGTGCCAGCTCACCAGAGAGGACAGGGGGCGATTCTTTCTATGGCTACACCTTC	CASSPERTGGDSFYGYTF
16	TRBV5-4	NA	TRBJ1-4	TGTGCCAGCAGCTTGGGAGGGGGGGGCTCTAATGAAAAACTGTTTTTT	CASSLGGGGSNEKLFF
15	TRBV5-4	TRBD2	TRBJ2-1	TGTGCCAGCAGCTTTACCGGGACTAGCCACAATGAGCAGTTCTTC	CASSFTGTSHNEQFF
14	TRBV5-1	NA	TRBJ1-2	TGCGCCAGCAGCTTGCCGCTGGCAGACTATGGCTACACCTTC	CASSLPLADYGYTF